Each of the 27 T cell receptor beta chains below was sequenced from the same sample in a study of T cells after yellow fever vaccination. TCRdb reanalysed the 5' RACE reads using MiXCR and keeps one entry per CDR3 protein. The sample has some 73,000 distinct CDR3 sequences, around 7% seen once. This specimen was CD8+ T cells sorted from PBMCs, taken on the day of the yellow fever booster vaccination. These receptor sequences come from a man aged 25 to 40 who received the YFV17D yellow fever vaccine.

This chain joins TRBV15 and TRBJ2-1; D is uncertain. The CDR3 length is 14 residues. V gave up 0 bases and J gave up 6 bases, with 9 bases separating them. Per the germline V gene, CDR1 is LNHNV and CDR2 is YYDKDF (reference sequence). CDR3 nucleotides: TGTGCCACCAGCAGAGATCGAAGGTCCAATGAGCAGTTCTTC. Translation: CATSRDRRSNEQFF.

This clonotype was counted between two and nine times. The chain uses TRBV20-1 and TRBJ2-3, with 12 bases matching TRBD2. Germline-derived CDR1 and CDR2 are DFQATT and SNEGSKA (reference sequence). CDR3 size: 16 residues. Germline trimming cut 2 bases from V and 3 bases from J; bases unmatched to any gene: 6. The CDR3 DNA is TGCAGTGCTAGAAAGACTAGCGGGAGAGGGACAGATACGCAGTATTTT. This translates into CSARKTSGRGTDTQYF.

This clonotype has just a few counts. The chain combines TRBV27 with TRBJ2-7, with D perhaps given as TRBD1 or TRBD2 (5 bases each). The CDR3 is made up of 11 amino acids. V dropped 5 bases and J dropped 6 bases, with 8 bases sitting between them. CDR1 is MNHEY, CDR2 SMNVEV, per germline (reference sequence). DNA for the CDR3: TGTGCCAGCAGTCTTGGGACCGAGCAGTACTTC. Translation gives CASSLGTEQYF.

This clonotype was seen a handful of times. This rearrangement joins TRBV11-2 to TRBJ1-5; D is unresolved. Germline V gene sequence: CDR1 SGHAT, CDR2 FQNNGV. The CDR3 sequence is 15 residues long. V dropped 1 base and J dropped 3 bases, with 10 bases sitting between them. CDR3 nucleotides: TGTGCCAGCAGCTTAGGCAGCGAGTACAATCAGCCCCAGCATTTT. Its protein is CASSLGSEYNQPQHF. The full variable domain, in which reference TRBV11-2 and TRBJ1-5 provide the parts outside the CDR3, is EAGVAQSPRYKIIEKRQSVAFWCNPISGHATLYWYQQILGQGPKLLIQFQNNGVVDDSQLPKDRFSAERLKGVDSTLKIQPAKLEDSAVYLCASSLGSEYNQPQHFGDGTRLSIL.

The chain employs TRBV12-5 and TRBJ2-3; D not certain. Trimming took off 6 bases at V and 6 bases at J, with 16 bases between the two ends. The germline V gene encodes CDR1 LGHNT and CDR2 FRNRAP. This CDR3 contains 14 residues. CDR3 sequence (DNA): TGTGCTAGTGGCCAGGTACCCCCCTGGGATACGCAGTATTTT. Its translation: CASGQVPPWDTQYF.

The rearrangement links TRBV5-1 to TRBJ2-1, with 9 bases matching TRBD2. Germline CDR1 is SGHRS and CDR2 is YFSETQ. After removal of 1 base from V and 8 bases from J, the junction contained 7 bases not matched to a gene. This CDR3 spans 15 amino acids. CDR3 coding DNA: TGCGCCAGCAGCTTGCGCGGGGGGGTTGGTGATGAGCAGTTCTTC. Translated, it gives CASSLRGGVGDEQFF.

The chain joins TRBV29-1 to TRBJ2-3; no reliable D call. Trimming stripped 6 bases from V and 4 bases from J, with 26 bases between. CDR3 size: 17 residues. The germline CDR1 and CDR2 sequences are SQVTM and ANQGSEA. The CDR3 DNA reads as TGCAGCGTCGCGAGGAGTGGCGGTTTGGCCCTGGCAGATACGCAGTATTTT. Translated, it gives CSVARSGGLALADTQYF.

The chain links TRBV29-1 to TRBJ1-1; a weak D match, TRBD1 (6 bases). The germline V and J ends were trimmed by 7 bases and 1 base, with 19 bases remaining between them. This CDR3 has 15 residues. The germline CDR1 and CDR2 sequences are SQVTM and ANQGSEA. In DNA, the CDR3 is TGCAGCGGTGGGACACCGACCTACGAGAACACTGAAGCTTTCTTT. Protein sequence: CSGGTPTYENTEAFF.

In its sample, this clonotype was seen many times. The chain combines TRBV6-5 with TRBJ2-1; the D is unclear. This CDR3 contains 13 residues. V was shortened by 0 bases and J by 4 bases, with 4 bases between the two germline ends. The germline V gene has CDR1 MNHEY and CDR2 SVGAGI. The CDR3 region has the DNA TGTGCCAGCAGTTACTCGGATTACAATGAGCAGTTCTTC. It is translated as CASSYSDYNEQFF.

This clonotype was counted between two and nine times. This sequence joins TRBV19 and TRBJ1-5; 10 nucleotides align to TRBD1. Germline loops: CDR1 LNHDA, CDR2 SQIVND (reference sequence). The CDR3 runs 15 residues. V lost 10 bases, J lost 3 bases, and 9 bases stayed unmatched. The CDR3 bases are TGTGCCACCACGGGACAGGGGTTGTTCAATCAGCCCCAGCATTTT. This codes for CATTGQGLFNQPQHF.

The V gene is TRBV12-3 or TRBV12-4, the J gene TRBJ2-7; tentative D call: TRBD1 (8 bases). V lost 7 bases to trimming and J lost 5 bases, with 21 bases between them. The CDR3 loop spans 15 amino acids. The CDR3 region has the DNA TGTGCCAGCACCCTTAGCGGGCAGGGGGCCAACGAGCAGTACTTC. It yields the protein CASTLSGQGANEQYF.

This clonotype was seen only a few times. This chain joins TRBV20-1 and TRBJ2-7, with 7 bases identical to TRBD1. Germline V lookup: CDR1 DFQATT, CDR2 SNEGSKA (reference sequence). Trimming at V came to 6 bases and at J to 2 bases, leaving 4 bases not matched to a gene. The CDR3 has 12 amino acids. CDR3 DNA sequence: TGCAGTGCAGGGGGCGATACCTACGAGCAGTACTTC. It is translated as CSAGGDTYEQYF.

The V gene is TRBV27, the J gene TRBJ2-1; 12 bases are a match to TRBD2. The V segment lost 9 bases and the J segment 6 bases; nucleotides outside the gene matches: 12. The CDR3 is 16 residues long. Germline-derived CDR1 and CDR2 are MNHEY and SMNVEV (reference sequence). The CDR3 coding sequence is TGTGCCAGTTCTTTCCCGGGACTAGCGGGTATCAATGAGCAGTTCTTC. Translation gives CASSFPGLAGINEQFF.

The sample holds many counts of this clonotype. The rearrangement uses TRBV6-1 and TRBJ2-1; 11 bases line up with TRBD2. The CDR3 length is 16 residues. V lost 6 bases and J lost 0; bases outside the gene matches: 4. Germline assignment: CDR1 MNHNS and CDR2 SASEGT. The CDR3: CASSTSGSFSYNEQFF. CDR3 nucleotides: TGTGCCAGCAGCACTAGCGGGAGCTTCTCCTACAATGAGCAGTTCTTC.

The chain recombines TRBV6-1 with TRBJ2-1, with D possibly being TRBD2 (6 bases). The CDR3 has 13 amino acids. In germline, CDR1 is MNHNS, CDR2 SASEGT. V dropped 6 bases and J dropped 5 bases, with 11 bases sitting between them. The CDR3 DNA sequence: TGTGCCAGCAGGGACTACCCAAACAATGAGCAGTTCTTC. Translating it yields CASRDYPNNEQFF.

The chain is built from TRBV3-1 and TRBJ2-7, with TRBD2 matching over 10 bases. CDR3 length equals 15 residues. After removal of 1 base from V and 2 bases from J, the junction contained 2 bases not matched to a gene. Per the germline V gene, CDR1 is LGHDT and CDR2 is YNNKEL (reference sequence). The CDR3 protein is CASSQALAGAYEQYF. CDR3 DNA: TGTGCCAGCAGCCAAGCCCTAGCGGGAGCCTACGAGCAGTACTTC.

This clonotype was seen more than once but under ten times. The V gene is TRBV30, the J gene TRBJ2-7; no reliable D call. Germline CDR1 GTSNPN, CDR2 SVGIG (reference sequence). The CDR3 is made up of 13 amino acids. V was trimmed by 0 bases and J by 6 bases, leaving 12 bases between them. CDR3: CAWSVANPLEQYF. The CDR3 nucleotides read TGTGCCTGGAGTGTCGCCAATCCCCTCGAGCAGTACTTC.

The CDR3 nucleotides are TGTGCCATCCGACTAGCGGGAGAGGACAATGAGCAGTTCTTC. Translated, it gives CAIRLAGEDNEQFF. The chain recombines TRBV10-3 with TRBJ2-1, with 12 bases matching TRBD2. The junction had 4 bases not matched to a gene; V was cut back by 8 bases and J by 5 bases. Germline CDR1 and CDR2: ENHRY and SYGVKD. The CDR3 runs to 14 residues.

V and J are TRBV29-1 and TRBJ2-1; 7 bases match TRBD2. CDR3 length equals 16 residues. Germline V CDR1 and CDR2: SQVTM, ANQGSEA. The J segment lost 5 bases and the V segment lost 4 bases, leaving 14 bases of the junction unmatched. The CDR3 nucleotides read TGCAGCGTTGGACAACTGGGGCTAGCGGTCCACAATGAGCAGTTCTTC. Translating it yields CSVGQLGLAVHNEQFF.

The rearrangement joins TRBV27 to TRBJ2-7, with 9 nucleotides matching TRBD1. The V and J ends lost 4 bases and 3 bases, in that order; junction bases with no gene match: 4. Germline-derived CDR1 and CDR2 are MNHEY and SMNVEV (reference sequence). This CDR3 has 14 amino acids. CDR3 DNA sequence: TGTGCCAGCAGTTGGGGACAGGGCAGCTACGAGCAGTACTTC. This encodes CASSWGQGSYEQYF.

In its sample, this clonotype was seen a few times. CDR3 protein: CASSVQRSYEQYF. The CDR3 nucleotides read TGTGCCAGCAGCGTACAAAGGAGCTACGAGCAGTACTTC. The chain is built from TRBV27 and TRBJ2-7; D unresolved. Per the germline V gene, CDR1 is MNHEY and CDR2 is SMNVEV (reference sequence). The V end was cut by 6 bases, the J end by 3 bases, with 12 bases between. The CDR3 is 13 residues long.

On this clonotype itself: This may come from a read error, since a much larger clone is one base off. This rearrangement joins TRBV6-5 to TRBJ2-3; D possibly corresponds to TRBD2 (6 bases). This CDR3 is built from 13 residues. The germline V gene has CDR1 MNHEY and CDR2 SVGAGI. V lost 6 bases and J 4 bases, leaving 11 bases between the germline ends. The CDR3 region has the DNA TGTGCCAGCAGCTTAGCGGAACCAGATACGCAGTATTTT. Protein: CASSLAEPDTQYF.

The chain employs TRBV6-2 or TRBV6-3 and TRBJ1-1; 7 bases are a match to TRBD1. The CDR3 spans 16 residues. Per the germline V gene, CDR1 is MNHEY and CDR2 is SVGEGT. J gave up 6 bases and V 10 bases, and 20 bases lay outside the gene matches. Written as DNA, the CDR3 is TGTGCCACCGGACCAGAAAGGGGGCATTTAATAGCTGAAGCTTTCTTT. It translates to CATGPERGHLIAEAFF.

This clonotype was seen more than once but under ten times. The chain recombines TRBV15 with TRBJ2-7, with unresolved D. Trimming shortened V by 1 base and J by 0 bases, and 10 bases separated the two germline ends. Germline CDR1 and CDR2: LNHNV and YYDKDF (reference sequence). This CDR3 contains 15 residues. CDR3 residues: CATSRVTRSSYEQYF. CDR3 in DNA: TGTGCCACCAGCAGAGTTACACGCTCCTCCTACGAGCAGTACTTC.

This clonotype was found many times. The V and J genes are TRBV5-1 and TRBJ2-5, with D tentatively TRBD2 (6 bases). V was cut by 4 bases and J by 4 bases, with 14 bases left in between. Per the germline V gene, CDR1 is SGHRS and CDR2 is YFSETQ. The CDR3 loop spans 14 amino acids. The CDR3 DNA reads TGCGCCAGCAGCGAGGTACCGGAGGGAGAGACCCAGTACTTC. Residues: CASSEVPEGETQYF. Full variable domain (outside the CDR3, taken from reference TRBV5-1 and TRBJ2-5): KAGVTQTPRYLIKTRGQQVTLSCSPISGHRSVSWYQQTPGQGLQFLFEYFSETQRNKGNFPGRFSGRQFSNSRSEMNVSTLELGDSALYLCASSEVPEGETQYFGPGTRLLVL.

J is TRBJ1-2 and V is TRBV7-9, with no clear D. The CDR3 spans 13 residues. Deletions cut 3 bases from V and 5 bases from J, with 10 bases between. Germline V gene sequence: CDR1 SEHNR, CDR2 FQNEAQ (reference sequence). The CDR3 reads CASSLDFFYGYTF. DNA of the CDR3: TGTGCCAGCAGCTTGGACTTTTTTTATGGCTACACCTTC.

The chain employs TRBV7-9 and TRBJ1-1; 9 bases match TRBD1. The CDR3 runs to 15 residues. V shed 1 base and J 2 bases; nucleotides not matched to a gene: 2. Germline V gene sequence: CDR1 SEHNR, CDR2 FQNEAQ (reference sequence). The CDR3 region is CASSLGTGVNTEAFF. The CDR3 nucleotides read TGTGCCAGCAGCTTAGGGACAGGGGTTAACACTGAAGCTTTCTTT.